The T cell receptor beta chain described here comes from a study of control samples from healthy donors and cancer patients. Profiling relied on immunoSEQ multiplex PCR, and the TCRdb table lists in-frame clones only, not all of them. The sample carries around 120,000 clones, more than 85% recorded once. The CDR3 is 15 residues long. V lost 2 bases and J lost 8, with 13 bases in between. Germline CDR1 is MDHEN and CDR2 is SYDVKM. The sample comprised PBMCs. The clonotype was recovered from a man aged 50 to 59 with head and neck cancer. The V gene is TRBV28, the J gene TRBJ1-6; D is undetermined. CDR3 DNA: TGTGCCAGCAGTTTACTTGACGCCCTATATTCACCCCTCCACTTT. Translation gives CASSLLDALYSPLHF. The full variable domain, with the rest looked up from reference TRBV28 and TRBJ1-6, is DVKVTQSSRYLVKRTGEKVFLECVQDMDHENMFWYRQDPGLGLRLIYFSYDVKMKEKGDIPEGYSVSREKKERFSLILESASTNQTSMYLCASSLLDALYSPLHFGNGTRLTVT.